This entry lists 17 T cell receptor beta chains sequenced from one sample in a study of blood T cell repertoires in COVID-19. Only in-frame clones appear in the TCRdb table, and some are missing; sequencing was by immunoSEQ multiplex PCR. The sample yields 400,000 to 450,000 clones, around 91% seen once. Sequencing was carried out using PBMCs or T cells enriched from blood (not recorded which). These receptors originate from a man younger than 30 who had recovered from COVID-19.

Comments on this clone: Other nucleotide sequences from this sample produce the same CDR3. The chain joins TRBV7-9 to TRBJ1-5; 7 bases agree with TRBD1. The CDR3 extends over 16 amino acids. Germline V CDR1 and CDR2: SEHNR, FQNEAQ (reference sequence). Trimming took 1 base from V and 0 from J; bases not matched to a gene: 3. The CDR3 DNA follows: TGTGCCAGCAGCTTAGACGGGACAGTTAGCAATCAGCCCCAGCATTTT. This encodes CASSLDGTVSNQPQHF.

V and J are TRBV15 and TRBJ2-5; 11 nucleotides agree with TRBD2. Germline CDR1 and CDR2: LNHNV and YYDKDF (reference sequence). V lost 3 bases, J lost 4 bases, and 4 bases stayed unmatched. This CDR3 has 15 residues. The CDR3 nucleotides read TGTGCCACCAGCAGCACTAGCGGGAGAGGAGAGACCCAGTACTTC. Amino acids: CATSSTSGRGETQYF. The whole variable domain, remainder taken from reference TRBV15 and TRBJ2-5, is DAMVIQNPRYQVTQFGKPVTLSCSQTLNHNVMYWYQQKSSQAPKLLFHYYDKDFNNEADTPDNFQSRRPNTSFCFLDIRSPGLGDTAMYLCATSSTSGRGETQYFGPGTRLLVL.

This clone was counted once. The chain links TRBV12-3 or TRBV12-4 to TRBJ1-5; D uncertain. V was trimmed by 0 bases and J by 6 bases, leaving 3 bases between them. CDR3 size: 12 residues. CDR3 protein: CASSLALQPQHF. Here the CDR3 DNA reads TGTGCCAGCAGTTTAGCTCTTCAGCCCCAGCATTTT.

V is TRBV18 and J is TRBJ2-5; the match to TRBD2 covers 10 bases. V was clipped by 4 bases and J by 5 bases; unmatched bases: 4. The CDR3 consists of 14 residues. CDR1 is KGHSH and CDR2 is LQKENI in the germline V gene. The DNA of the CDR3 is TGTGCCAGCTCACAAAGCGGGGGGGCCGAGACCCAGTACTTC. This codes for CASSQSGGAETQYF.

The chain uses TRBV5-1 and TRBJ2-7; 11 positions match TRBD2. Trimming took 0 bases from V and 3 from J; bases not matched to a gene: 2. Per germline, CDR1 SGHRS and CDR2 YFSETQ. CDR3 size: 15 residues. CDR3 sequence: CASSLALAGVYEQYF. CDR3 nucleotides: TGCGCCAGCAGCTTGGCACTAGCGGGAGTCTACGAGCAGTACTTC.

The chain uses TRBV15 and TRBJ1-2; possible D gene TRBD1, 5 bases. V shed 0 bases and J shed 4 bases, with 24 bases lying between them. Germline V CDR1 and CDR2: LNHNV, YYDKDF (reference sequence). The CDR3 runs 19 residues. CDR3 bases: TGTGCCACCAGCAGAGATAAGGGGATCCCACCGGAGACGCTCTATGGCTACACCTTC. Its protein product is CATSRDKGIPPETLYGYTF.

The chain links TRBV3-1 (or the pseudogene TRBV3-2) to TRBJ2-1, with 9 bases aligning to TRBD2. The V gene end was trimmed by 2 bases and the J gene end by 7 bases; junction bases not matched to a gene: 9. CDR1 and CDR2 (germline): LGHDT, YNNKEL (reference sequence). The CDR3 totals 16 residues. The CDR3 coding sequence is TGTGCCAGCAGCCAAATAAGCGGGAGGATGCGGAATGAGCAGTTCTTC. Its translation is CASSQISGRMRNEQFF.

J is TRBJ2-5 and V is TRBV29-1, with 9 bases aligning to TRBD2. The CDR3 runs to 14 residues. The trim removed 4 bases at V and 5 bases at J, leaving 8 bases unmatched. The germline gives CDR1 SQVTM, CDR2 ANQGSEA. CDR3 region: CSVVVAGGLETQYF. The DNA of the CDR3 is TGCAGCGTTGTAGTGGCGGGAGGGTTGGAGACCCAGTACTTC.

The V gene is TRBV27, the J gene TRBJ1-5; 7 bases agree with TRBD1. This CDR3 region has 14 residues. Germline values: CDR1 MNHEY, CDR2 SMNVEV (reference sequence). Trimming removed 3 bases from V and 3 bases from J; junction bases left unmatched: 2. The CDR3 here is CASSLGQTNQPQHF. DNA of the CDR3: TGTGCCAGCAGTTTGGGACAGACCAATCAGCCCCAGCATTTT.

The chain uses TRBV2 and TRBJ1-4, with 9 bases aligning to TRBD1. Germline CDR1 reads SNHLY; CDR2 reads FYNNEI. CDR3 length: 15 amino acids. With V trimmed by 6 bases and J by 7 bases, 9 bases remained unmatched. The CDR3 region is CASRLPGQGGEKLFF. CDR3 DNA: TGTGCCAGCAGACTGCCGGGACAGGGTGGTGAAAAACTGTTTTTT.

CDR3 coding DNA: TGTGCCACCAGCACCTTCTGGACAGCCACCTACGAGCAGTACTTC. Translation: CATSTFWTATYEQYF. J is TRBJ2-7 and V is TRBV15; a possible D gene is TRBD1 (6 bases). Germline V gene data show CDR1 as LNHNV and CDR2 as YYDKDF (reference sequence). This CDR3 region has 15 residues. V was trimmed by 4 bases and J by 2 bases, leaving 15 bases between them.

This rearrangement joins TRBV28 to TRBJ1-4, with D uncertain. The ends were cut back, 3 bases at V and 0 bases at J, with 5 bases in the middle. CDR1 and CDR2 (germline): MDHEN, SYDVKM. CDR3 length equals 14 residues. As DNA, the CDR3 is TGTGCCAGCAGTTTGAGCCCAACTAATGAAAAACTGTTTTTT. Its protein is CASSLSPTNEKLFF.

The V and J genes are TRBV27 and TRBJ1-2; TRBD1 might be the D (6 bases). Germline CDR1 and CDR2: MNHEY and SMNVEV (reference sequence). This CDR3 contains 13 residues. The ends were cut back, 5 bases at V and 3 bases at J, with 10 bases in the middle. The DNA for the CDR3 is TGTGCCAGCAGTCGACAGGACGACTATGGCTACACCTTC. Protein product: CASSRQDDYGYTF.

The rearrangement joins TRBV10-3 to TRBJ1-5, with TRBD1 as a possible D gene (6 bases). Trimming took 0 bases from V and 8 from J, leaving 8 bases between them. Germline CDR1 is ENHRY and CDR2 is SYGVKD. The CDR3 has 13 residues. CDR3 residues: CAISESEGEPQHF. As DNA, the CDR3 is TGTGCCATCAGTGAGTCAGAGGGGGAGCCCCAGCATTTT.

This rearrangement joins TRBV9 to TRBJ2-7; 7 bases match TRBD1. Germline CDR1 SGDLS, CDR2 YYNGEE. The ends lost 7 bases at V and 0 bases at J; junction bases unmatched: 10. The CDR3 sequence is 15 residues long. The CDR3 nucleotides are TGTGCCAGCGGGACCGGGACAGAGAGCTCCTACGAGCAGTACTTC. Protein sequence: CASGTGTESSYEQYF. Combining the CDR3 with reference TRBV9 and TRBJ2-7 gives the whole variable domain DSGVTQTPKHLITATGQRVTLRCSPRSGDLSVYWYQQSLDQGLQFLIQYYNGEERAKGNILERFSAQQFPDLHSELNLSSLELGDSALYFCASGTGTESSYEQYFGPGTRLTVT.

The chain uses TRBV6-1 and TRBJ2-1; 10 nucleotides align to TRBD2. The junction had 6 bases not matched to a gene; V was cut back by 1 base and J by 9 bases. The CDR3 loop spans 15 amino acids. Germline-derived CDR1 and CDR2 are MNHNS and SASEGT. This CDR3 is CASSEGLAGVFEQFF. CDR3 bases: TGTGCCAGCAGTGAAGGTCTAGCGGGAGTTTTTGAGCAGTTCTTC.

V gene TRBV7-8 combines with J gene TRBJ2-1, with no clear D. V lost 2 bases to trimming and J lost 9 bases, with 11 bases between them. This CDR3 region has 13 residues. CDR1 is SGHVS and CDR2 is FQNEAQ in the germline V gene. The DNA for the CDR3 is TGTGCCAGCAGCTTACAGAACCGGGTTGAGCAGTTCTTC. Its protein product is CASSLQNRVEQFF.